The 12 T cell receptor beta chains in this list originate from one sample, sequenced in a study of blood T cell repertoires in COVID-19. Sequencing was performed with immunoSEQ multiplex PCR; in TCRdb, only in-frame clones are kept and a portion is missing. The sample has some 350,000 clones, around 87% seen once. The specimen sequenced was PBMCs or T cells enriched from blood (not recorded which). The receptors originated from a young woman who had recovered from COVID-19.

This chain links TRBV7-2 with TRBJ1-2; possible D gene TRBD1, 6 bases. This CDR3 has 15 amino acids. The V gene lost 8 bases and the J gene lost 3 bases, with 19 bases spanning the gap. Germline assignment: CDR1 SGHTA and CDR2 FQGNSA. CDR3 region: CASCPEHRTDYGYTF. The CDR3 DNA reads as TGTGCCAGCTGCCCAGAACATCGGACAGACTATGGCTACACCTTC.

The chain combines TRBV23-1 with TRBJ2-3; TRBD1 aligns across 8 bases. TRBV23-1 is designated an ORF whose function remains uncertain. This CDR3 contains 16 residues. V lost 5 bases and J lost 4; bases outside the gene matches: 11. The CDR3 coding sequence is TGCGCCAGCAGTAGAACAGGGGACAGGCTCTCAGATACGCAGTATTTT. Encoded protein: CASSRTGDRLSDTQYF.

This clone was recorded once. This sequence joins TRBV29-1 and TRBJ2-1, with 10 bases aligning to TRBD1. Germline V gene sequence: CDR1 SQVTM, CDR2 ANQGSEA. The CDR3 sequence is 14 residues long. Germline trimming cut 3 bases from V and 6 bases from J; bases unmatched to any gene: 5. The CDR3 here is CSVEWDRGLNEQFF. CDR3 DNA: TGCAGCGTTGAGTGGGACAGGGGCCTCAATGAGCAGTTCTTC.

The V call is TRBV7-9, the J call TRBJ2-3; a possible D gene is TRBD1 (5 bases). This CDR3 comprises 16 residues. V lost 2 bases, J lost 0 bases, and 12 bases lay in between. Germline lookup yields CDR1 SEHNR and CDR2 FQNEAQ (reference sequence). For the CDR3, the DNA is TGTGCCAGCAGCTTACAGGGCTCCCTGAGCACAGATACGCAGTATTTT. Its protein is CASSLQGSLSTDTQYF.

The rearrangement joins TRBV5-1 to TRBJ2-7, with D tentatively TRBD2 (5 bases). Germline lookup yields CDR1 SGHRS and CDR2 YFSETQ. V was cut by 4 bases and J by 2 bases, with 13 bases left in between. The CDR3 covers 14 residues. The CDR3 region has the DNA TGCGCCAGCAGCACCACACCGGGGACCTACGAGCAGTACTTC. Translated, it gives CASSTTPGTYEQYF.

The chain is built from TRBV21-1 and TRBJ1-1; TRBD1, as called in the table, went unchecked against the DNA. TRBV21-1 has pseudogene status. The CDR3 consists of 17 residues. The CDR3 region is CASSKVDRGTLNTEAFF. DNA of the CDR3: TGTGCCAGCAGCAAAGTTGACAGGGGAACCCTGAACACTGAAGCTTTCTTT.

This clone was detected only once. The chain employs TRBV10-3 and TRBJ2-2; 8 bases are shared with TRBD1. CDR3 length: 16 residues. CDR1 is ENHRY and CDR2 is SYGVKD in the germline V gene. Trimming cost V 1 base and J 2 bases; bases outside gene matches: 3. Written as DNA, the CDR3 is TGTGCCATCAGTGAGTTCGGACAGGGAAACACCGGGGAGCTGTTTTTT. It is translated as CAISEFGQGNTGELFF.

J is TRBJ2-3 and V is TRBV5-4; a weak D match, TRBD2 (5 bases). This CDR3 is built from 16 residues. Germline CDR1 and CDR2: SGHNT and YYREEE (reference sequence). With 4 bases removed from V and 5 bases from J, the gap between germline ends came to 20 bases. In DNA, the CDR3 is TGTGCCAGCAGCCCCTCCGGACTTCCGACGCGAGATACGCAGTATTTT. Its protein is CASSPSGLPTRDTQYF.

The table lists this clone with a count of one. This rearrangement joins TRBV6-2 or TRBV6-3 to TRBJ1-5, with D unresolved. There are 14 residues in the CDR3. Germline CDR1 reads MNHEY; CDR2 reads SVGEGT. V lost 2 bases to trimming and J lost 7 bases, with 12 bases between them. CDR3 loop: CASSYDGGHQPQHF. The CDR3, as DNA: TGTGCCAGCAGTTACGATGGAGGGCACCAGCCCCAGCATTTT.

The V and J genes are TRBV2 and TRBJ2-5; TRBD1 matches 8 bases. The CDR3 loop spans 15 amino acids. Germline loops: CDR1 SNHLY, CDR2 FYNNEI. The V and J ends lost 4 bases and 3 bases, in that order; junction bases with no gene match: 7. The CDR3 DNA sequence: TGTGCCAGCAGTGTACCCCGGGACAGGAAAGAGACCCAGTACTTC. Residues: CASSVPRDRKETQYF.

This clone was picked up a small number of times. V is TRBV5-1 and J is TRBJ1-1, with TRBD1 identical over 7 bases. The CDR3 spans 14 residues. From germline, CDR1 is SGHRS and CDR2 YFSETQ. V was pared by 5 bases and J by 6 bases, with 10 bases of the junction left unmatched. CDR3 nucleotide sequence: TGCGCCAGCAGACGGCAGGACAGGTACGCTGAAGCTTTCTTT. Protein sequence: CASRRQDRYAEAFF.

The chain couples TRBV7-9 to TRBJ2-7, with TRBD2 matching over 12 bases. CDR1 and CDR2 from the germline V gene are SEHNR and FQNEAQ (reference sequence). The CDR3 has 16 residues. The trim removed 3 bases at V and 3 bases at J, leaving 6 bases unmatched. The CDR3 DNA sequence: TGTGCCAGCAGCTTTCCTAGCGGGGGGGCCCGCTACGAGCAGTACTTC. Protein sequence: CASSFPSGGARYEQYF.